A selection of T cell receptor beta chains follows, all from one sample in a study of blood T cells in healthy people across ages. From the 5' RACE reads, TCRdb called clonotypes with MiXCR, one entry per CDR3 protein. In the table there are about 800,000 distinct CDR3 sequences, 20% to 30% of which are singletons. The sample was also reused in another study, on T cells of mothers and their children.

The source material was blood. These receptors were obtained from a boy aged 10-17 years in good health. The CDR3 runs from the conserved cysteine through the conserved F or W. The order of the fields is J gene, D gene, clone size, V gene, CDR3 DNA, CDR3 protein. A D gene is named only where the DNA matches it firmly. Only some rows state a clone size, as once, few, many or a class for expanded clones.

J: TRBJ1-3
D: TRBD1
size: few
V: TRBV5-5
DNA: TGTGCCAGCGGCGACAGGGGGCGTTTT
CDR3: CASGDRGRF

J: TRBJ2-7
D: NA
size: NA
V: TRBV6-5
DNA: TGTGCCAGCGGGTGGACATCGTCCTACGAGCAGTACTTC
CDR3: CASGWTSSYEQYF

J: TRBJ2-3
D: TRBD2
size: once
V: TRBV4-2
DNA: TGTGCCAGCAGCCAAGTAGCGGGAGACACAGATACGCAGTATTTT
CDR3: CASSQVAGDTDTQYF

J: TRBJ1-6
D: NA
size: NA
V: TRBV20-1
DNA: TGCAGTGCCGTGGTCCAAGTTAATTCACCCCTCCACTTT
CDR3: CSAVVQVNSPLHF

J: TRBJ1-2
D: NA
size: NA
V: TRBV7-2
DNA: TGTGCCAGCAACCCGCAACAGGGTCTGGGCTATGGCTACACCTTC
CDR3: CASNPQQGLGYGYTF

J: TRBJ2-2
D: NA
size: NA
V: TRBV7-3
DNA: TGTGCCAGCAGCTTAACACTAGCCACCGGGGAGCTGTTTTTT
CDR3: CASSLTLATGELFF

J: TRBJ2-3
D: NA
size: NA
V: TRBV29-1
DNA: TGCAGCGTTGATCGCTGGGATACGCAGTATTTT
CDR3: CSVDRWDTQYF

J: TRBJ2-7
D: TRBD1
size: few
V: TRBV6-6
DNA: TGTGCCAGCAGTTACCTGTCCAGGGGGCTTGGGTACGAGCAGTACTTC
CDR3: CASSYLSRGLGYEQYF

J: TRBJ2-1
D: NA
size: NA
V: TRBV27
DNA: TGTGCCAGCAGGTCTAGCGCGCTCTACAATGAGCAGTTCTTC
CDR3: CASRSSALYNEQFF

J: TRBJ1-3
D: NA
size: few
V: TRBV3-1
DNA: TGTGCCAGCAGCCCCAGGGGACGGAACACCATATATTTT
CDR3: CASSPRGRNTIYF

J: TRBJ2-7
D: TRBD2
size: NA
V: TRBV5-1
DNA: TGCGCCAGCAGCTTGGCGGGACGGGAGGCCTACGAGCAGTACTTC
CDR3: CASSLAGREAYEQYF

J: TRBJ2-5
D: TRBD2
size: NA
V: TRBV7-8
DNA: TGTGCCAGCAGCGGACCGGGACTAGGGCAAGAGACCCAGTACTTC
CDR3: CASSGPGLGQETQYF

J: TRBJ1-3
D: NA
size: NA
V: TRBV2
DNA: TGTGCCAGCAGTCCGGAGGGGACTGGAAACACCATATATTTT
CDR3: CASSPEGTGNTIYF

J: TRBJ2-2
D: TRBD1
size: NA
V: TRBV3-1
DNA: TGTGCCAGCAGCCAAGCCGTCCCCGGGACAGGGTTAATCGCCGGGGAGCTGTTTTTT
CDR3: CASSQAVPGTGLIAGELFF

J: TRBJ2-2
D: TRBD2
size: NA
V: TRBV2
DNA: TGTGCCAGCAGTGCCCCGGGACTAGCGGCGACCGGGGAGCTGTTTTTT
CDR3: CASSAPGLAATGELFF

J: TRBJ2-7
D: NA
size: many
V: TRBV4-1
DNA: TGCGCCAGCAGCCAGCGACCAGCGGGCCGCTCCTACGAGCAGTACTTC
CDR3: CASSQRPAGRSYEQYF

J: TRBJ1-5
D: NA
size: few
V: TRBV2
DNA: TGTGCCAGCAGTGAAGGGTCGAGCAATCAGCCCCAGCATTTT
CDR3: CASSEGSSNQPQHF

J: TRBJ2-5
D: NA
size: NA
V: TRBV7-6
DNA: TGTGCCAGCAGCCTGACCCTCGCCTGGGAGACCCAGTACTTC
CDR3: CASSLTLAWETQYF

J: TRBJ1-2
D: NA
size: NA
V: TRBV10-3
DNA: TGTGCCATCAGTGATTACGAGGATGGCTACACCTTC
CDR3: CAISDYEDGYTF

J: TRBJ1-2
D: TRBD1
size: NA
V: TRBV14
DNA: TGTGCCAGCAGCGAACAGGGGGTTTTTAGCTATGGCTACACCTTC
CDR3: CASSEQGVFSYGYTF

J: TRBJ1-2
D: NA
size: NA
V: TRBV5-1
DNA: TGCGCCAGCGGCCCGGGACAACCCGGGGGTGGCTACACCTTC
CDR3: CASGPGQPGGGYTF

J: TRBJ2-3
D: TRBD2
size: NA
V: TRBV15
DNA: TGTGCCACCAGCATTGACCGGACTAGATCCGGTGATACGCAGTATTTT
CDR3: CATSIDRTRSGDTQYF

J: TRBJ2-1
D: TRBD2
size: NA
V: TRBV28
DNA: TGTGCCAGCAGTAGGGGCGGGGGGTACAATGAGCAGTTCTTC
CDR3: CASSRGGGYNEQFF

J: TRBJ2-3
D: TRBD2
size: few
V: TRBV7-3
DNA: TGTGCCAGCAGCTTTAGAAGGGCGGGGGGAGATACGCAGTATTTT
CDR3: CASSFRRAGGDTQYF

J: TRBJ2-2
D: TRBD2
size: NA
V: TRBV29-1
DNA: TGCAGCGTTGAAGGACTAGCGGATTCGAACACCGGGGAGCTGTTTTTT
CDR3: CSVEGLADSNTGELFF

J: TRBJ2-1
D: NA
size: few
V: TRBV20-1
DNA: TGCAGTGCGAAAGGGGACATGCGAGACACTAACTCCTACAATGAGCAGTTCTTC
CDR3: CSAKGDMRDTNSYNEQFF

J: TRBJ2-7
D: TRBD1
size: many
V: TRBV5-5
DNA: TGTGCCAGCAGCCCCTGGACAGGAGCATACGAGCAGTACTTC
CDR3: CASSPWTGAYEQYF

J: TRBJ1-5
D: NA
size: NA
V: TRBV7-2
DNA: TGTGCCAGCAGCGCCGAGGTTATTAATCAGCCCCAGCATTTT
CDR3: CASSAEVINQPQHF

J: TRBJ2-1
D: TRBD2
size: few
V: TRBV20-1
DNA: TGCAGTGGGTCTAGCGGGAGCTATGAGCAGTTCTTC
CDR3: CSGSSGSYEQFF

J: TRBJ2-4
D: TRBD2
size: NA
V: TRBV2
DNA: TGTGCCAGCACCATACTAGCGGGGGGATCTCAGGGCATTCAGTACTTC
CDR3: CASTILAGGSQGIQYF

J: TRBJ1-4
D: NA
size: NA
V: TRBV6-6
DNA: TGTGCCAGCGTGCGCGCGACTAATGAAAAACTGTTTTTT
CDR3: CASVRATNEKLFF

J: TRBJ2-5
D: NA
size: NA
V: TRBV12-3/TRBV12-4
DNA: TGTGCCACCTCTTCCCGGGCCTCCCGGGAGGAGACCCAGTACTTC
CDR3: CATSSRASREETQYF

J: TRBJ2-5
D: NA
size: NA
V: TRBV7-9
DNA: TGTGCCAGCAGCCCCCAGGTGGAGACCCAGTACTTC
CDR3: CASSPQVETQYF

J: TRBJ1-3
D: NA
size: many
V: TRBV7-2
DNA: TGTGCCAGCAGCTTAGCTACAGGGTCTGGAAACACCATATATTTT
CDR3: CASSLATGSGNTIYF

J: TRBJ1-1
D: NA
size: NA
V: TRBV12-3/TRBV12-4
DNA: TGTGCCAGCAGTTTCTTCCCAGGGTCTGAAGCTTTCTTT
CDR3: CASSFFPGSEAFF

J: TRBJ2-2
D: NA
size: NA
V: TRBV4-1
DNA: TGCGCCAGCAGCCAACATATCGACTACGCCGGGGAGCTGTTTTTT
CDR3: CASSQHIDYAGELFF

J: TRBJ2-3
D: TRBD2
size: NA
V: TRBV20-1
DNA: TGCAGTGCTAGAGAGACTAGCGGGAGTGGTGGAATAGATACGCAGTATTTT
CDR3: CSARETSGSGGIDTQYF

J: TRBJ2-5
D: NA
size: few
V: TRBV12-3/TRBV12-4
DNA: TGTGCCAGCAGCCCCGGGATAGCGGTGTACCAAGAGACCCAGTACTTC
CDR3: CASSPGIAVYQETQYF

J: TRBJ1-6
D: NA
size: once
V: TRBV7-9
DNA: TGTGCCAGCAGCCCGTATGAGGGACCCCTCCACTTT
CDR3: CASSPYEGPLHF

J: TRBJ2-2
D: TRBD1
size: NA
V: TRBV19
DNA: TGTGCCAGTAGTACGGGACAGGTCCTCACCGGGGAGCTGTTTTTT
CDR3: CASSTGQVLTGELFF

J: TRBJ1-5
D: NA
size: NA
V: TRBV7-2
DNA: TGTGCCAGCAGCTTAGTATCGGCAGGGAATCAGCCCCAGCATTTT
CDR3: CASSLVSAGNQPQHF

J: TRBJ1-2
D: TRBD1
size: NA
V: TRBV12-3/TRBV12-4
DNA: TGTGCCAGCAGTTCTCCGGACAGGGGGCGATATGGCTACACCTTC
CDR3: CASSSPDRGRYGYTF

J: TRBJ2-3
D: TRBD2
size: NA
V: TRBV29-1
DNA: TGCAGCGTCGTAGGGACTAGCGGTAGTGCGGATACGCAGTATTTT
CDR3: CSVVGTSGSADTQYF

J: TRBJ1-4
D: NA
size: NA
V: TRBV7-2
DNA: TGTGCCAGCAGCTTGGACAGAAATGAAAAACTGTTTTTT
CDR3: CASSLDRNEKLFF

J: TRBJ2-1
D: TRBD2
size: NA
V: TRBV10-3
DNA: TGTGCCATCAGTGAGTCGGTAACTAGCGGGGGGATCAACAATGAGCAGTTCTTC
CDR3: CAISESVTSGGINNEQFF

J: TRBJ2-5
D: TRBD1
size: few
V: TRBV4-3
DNA: TGCGCCAGCAGCCAGCGGACAGGTTTAGGGGAGCAGTACTTC
CDR3: CASSQRTGLGEQYF

J: TRBJ1-4
D: NA
size: NA
V: TRBV28
DNA: TGTGCCAGCCGACGGGGTCTTCAAAATGAAAAACTGTTTTTT
CDR3: CASRRGLQNEKLFF

J: TRBJ1-6
D: NA
size: few
V: TRBV7-3
DNA: TGTGCCAGCAGCACCACAGGGAATAGTTCACCCCTCCACTTT
CDR3: CASSTTGNSSPLHF